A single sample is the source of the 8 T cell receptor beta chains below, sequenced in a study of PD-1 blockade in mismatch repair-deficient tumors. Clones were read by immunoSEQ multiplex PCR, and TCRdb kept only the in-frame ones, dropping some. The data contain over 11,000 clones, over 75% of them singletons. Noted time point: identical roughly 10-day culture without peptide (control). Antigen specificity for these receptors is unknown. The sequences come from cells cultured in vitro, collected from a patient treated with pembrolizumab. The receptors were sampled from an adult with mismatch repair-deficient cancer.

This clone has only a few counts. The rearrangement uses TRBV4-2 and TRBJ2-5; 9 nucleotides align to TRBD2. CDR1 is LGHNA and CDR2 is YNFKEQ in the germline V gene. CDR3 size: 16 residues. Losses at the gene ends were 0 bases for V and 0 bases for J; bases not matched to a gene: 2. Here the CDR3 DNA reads TGTGCCAGCAGCCAAGATCTAGCGGGGTACCAAGAGACCCAGTACTTC. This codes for CASSQDLAGYQETQYF.

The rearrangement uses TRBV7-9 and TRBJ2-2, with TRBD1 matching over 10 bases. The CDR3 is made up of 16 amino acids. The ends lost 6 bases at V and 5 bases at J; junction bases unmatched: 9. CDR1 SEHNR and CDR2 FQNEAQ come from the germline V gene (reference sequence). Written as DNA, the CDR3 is TGTGCCAGCAGAATCTCCGGGACAGGGGTAACCGGGGAGCTGTTTTTT. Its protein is CASRISGTGVTGELFF.

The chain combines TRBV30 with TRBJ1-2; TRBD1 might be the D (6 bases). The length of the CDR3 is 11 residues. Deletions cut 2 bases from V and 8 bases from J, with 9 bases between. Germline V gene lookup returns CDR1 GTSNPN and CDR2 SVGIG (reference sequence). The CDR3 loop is CAWSTQGGYTF. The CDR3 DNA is TGTGCCTGGAGTACACAGGGCGGCTACACCTTC.

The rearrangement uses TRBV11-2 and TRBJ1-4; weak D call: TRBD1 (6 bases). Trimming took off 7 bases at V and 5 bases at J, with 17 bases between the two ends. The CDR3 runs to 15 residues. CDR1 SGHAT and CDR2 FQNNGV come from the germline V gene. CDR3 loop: CASTRRGGANEKLFF. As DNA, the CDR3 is TGTGCCAGCACCCGCCGCGGGGGGGCCAATGAAAAACTGTTTTTT.

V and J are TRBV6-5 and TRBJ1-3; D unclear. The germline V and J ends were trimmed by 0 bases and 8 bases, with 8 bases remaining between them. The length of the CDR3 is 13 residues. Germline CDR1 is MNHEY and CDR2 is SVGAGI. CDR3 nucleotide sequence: TGTGCCAGCAGTTACTCATTAAGGGACACCATATATTTT. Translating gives CASSYSLRDTIYF.

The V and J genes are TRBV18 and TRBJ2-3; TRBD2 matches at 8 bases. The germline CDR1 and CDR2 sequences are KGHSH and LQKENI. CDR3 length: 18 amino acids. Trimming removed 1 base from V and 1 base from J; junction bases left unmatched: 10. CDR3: CASSPLSTAGVGTDTQYF. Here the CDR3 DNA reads TGTGCCAGCTCACCACTCTCCACAGCGGGAGTGGGCACAGATACGCAGTATTTT.

The CDR3 loop reads CSASLDTEAFF. The CDR3 bases are TGCAGCGCCAGTTTGGACACTGAAGCTTTCTTT. The chain links TRBV29-1 to TRBJ1-1; D is ambiguous. This CDR3 spans 11 amino acids. Germline values: CDR1 SQVTM, CDR2 ANQGSEA. Trimming left V 7 bases short and J 3 bases short, with 9 bases between. The full variable domain, rest sourced from reference TRBV29-1 and TRBJ1-1, is SAVISQKPSRDICQRGTSLTIQCQVDSQVTMMFWYRQQPGQSLTLIATANQGSEATYESGFVIDKFPISRPNLTFSTLTVSNMSPEDSSIYLCSASLDTEAFFGQGTRLTVV.

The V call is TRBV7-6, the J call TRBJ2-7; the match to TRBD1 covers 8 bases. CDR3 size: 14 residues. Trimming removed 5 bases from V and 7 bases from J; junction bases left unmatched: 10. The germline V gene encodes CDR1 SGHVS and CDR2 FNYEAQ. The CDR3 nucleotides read TGTGCCAGCAGCGCCGGGACAGGACCCCTTGAGCAGTACTTC. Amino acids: CASSAGTGPLEQYF.